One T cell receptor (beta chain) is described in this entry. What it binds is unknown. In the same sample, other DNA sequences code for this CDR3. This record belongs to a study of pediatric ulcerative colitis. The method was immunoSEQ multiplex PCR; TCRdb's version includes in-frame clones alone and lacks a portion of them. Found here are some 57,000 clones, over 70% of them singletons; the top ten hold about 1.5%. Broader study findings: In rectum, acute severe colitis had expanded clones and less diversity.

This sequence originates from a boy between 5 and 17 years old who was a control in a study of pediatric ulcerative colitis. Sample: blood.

CDR3 region: CASSPRLAGGYEQYF. The CDR3 DNA reads as TGCGCCAGCAGCCCCAGACTAGCGGGGGGCTACGAGCAGTACTTC. The V gene is TRBV5-1, the J gene TRBJ2-7; 13 positions agree with TRBD2. Trimming took 4 bases from V and 3 from J; bases not matched to a gene: 4. Germline CDR1 SGHRS, CDR2 YFSETQ. This CDR3 spans 15 amino acids.